Reported below is one TCR beta chain. Making TCR beta cDNA involved roughly 0.55 ug total RNA and a constant-region primer. Libraries of TCR beta came from three nested multiplex PCR rounds with slightly modified ARM-PCR. TRBV1-TRBV30 forward primers paired with a C-beta reverse primer drove the first two PCR rounds, roughly 9 cycles each. TCRdb redid the calling of the multiplex PCR reads with MiXCR, one entry per CDR3 protein. Of 110,000 or so distinct CDR3 sequences in the sample, roughly 80% are singletons; the top ten hold 15% to 25%. The sample comes from a study of tumor-infiltrating lymphocytes in primary liver carcinoma. This CDR3 has 15 residues. With V trimmed by 10 bases and J by 7 bases, 14 bases remained unmatched. The V gene's germline CDR1 is MNHEY and CDR2 SVGEGT. Co-extracting RNA and DNA was done with about 18-33 mg of unsorted bulk tissue as input.

Sequencing was performed on liver tumor tissue from sampling region 3. The subset denotes: tumor region T3, left-lateral pole. The chain joins TRBV6-2 or TRBV6-3 to TRBJ2-1, with 9 bases aligning to TRBD2. This receptor was obtained from a middle-aged man with primary liver carcinoma and hepatitis B virus infection. CDR3 region: CATSLSSGNLNEQFF. The CDR3 DNA reads as TGTGCCACCAGCCTATCTAGCGGGAATTTAAATGAGCAGTTCTTC.